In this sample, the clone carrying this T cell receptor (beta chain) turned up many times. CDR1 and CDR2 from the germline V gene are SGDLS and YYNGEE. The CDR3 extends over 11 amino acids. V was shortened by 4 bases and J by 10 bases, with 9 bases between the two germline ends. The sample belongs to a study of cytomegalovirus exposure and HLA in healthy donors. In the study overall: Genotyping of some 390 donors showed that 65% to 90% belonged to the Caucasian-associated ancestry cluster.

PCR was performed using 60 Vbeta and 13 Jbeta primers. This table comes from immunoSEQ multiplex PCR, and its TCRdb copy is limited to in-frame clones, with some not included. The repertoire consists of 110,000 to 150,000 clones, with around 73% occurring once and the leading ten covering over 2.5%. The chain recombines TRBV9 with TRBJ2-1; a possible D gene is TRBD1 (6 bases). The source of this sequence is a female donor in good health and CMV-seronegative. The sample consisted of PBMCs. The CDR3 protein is CASSYGQEQFF. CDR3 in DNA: TGTGCCAGCAGCTACGGACAGGAGCAGTTCTTC.